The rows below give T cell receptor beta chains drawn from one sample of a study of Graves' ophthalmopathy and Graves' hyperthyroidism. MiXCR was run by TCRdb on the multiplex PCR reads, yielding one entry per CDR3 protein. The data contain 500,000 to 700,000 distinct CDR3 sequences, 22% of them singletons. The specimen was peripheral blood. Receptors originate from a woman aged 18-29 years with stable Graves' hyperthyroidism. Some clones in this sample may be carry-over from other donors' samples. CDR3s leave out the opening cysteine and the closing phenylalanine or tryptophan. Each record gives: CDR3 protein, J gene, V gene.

cdr3_aa: ASSIGGLSTEAF; j_call: TRBJ1-1; v_call: TRBV19
cdr3_aa: ASSQTGTSGRYEQY; j_call: TRBJ2-7; v_call: TRBV28
cdr3_aa: ASSSRGGEGSDIQY; j_call: TRBJ2-4; v_call: TRBV7-8
cdr3_aa: ASSFSLAGVQETQY; j_call: TRBJ2-5; v_call: TRBV6-5
cdr3_aa: ASSLGGRLNSYEQY; j_call: TRBJ2-7; v_call: TRBV12-3/TRBV12-4
cdr3_aa: ASRIGGAYEQY; j_call: TRBJ2-7; v_call: TRBV6-1
cdr3_aa: ASSQVGGAQAF; j_call: TRBJ1-1; v_call: TRBV3-1
cdr3_aa: ASGIRTSGELRREQY; j_call: TRBJ2-7; v_call: TRBV27
cdr3_aa: ASSLEYSGANVLT; j_call: TRBJ2-6; v_call: TRBV11-2
cdr3_aa: ASSFDGQYYEQY; j_call: TRBJ2-7; v_call: TRBV5-1
cdr3_aa: ASSESGEPGTEAF; j_call: TRBJ1-1; v_call: TRBV2
cdr3_aa: SASAGSSYNSPLH; j_call: TRBJ1-6; v_call: TRBV20-1
cdr3_aa: ASKDGNTEAF; j_call: TRBJ1-1; v_call: TRBV12-3/TRBV12-4
cdr3_aa: ASSLGTDTFSYEQY; j_call: TRBJ2-7; v_call: TRBV5-1
cdr3_aa: ASSLDPEGSPYEQY; j_call: TRBJ2-7; v_call: TRBV7-8
cdr3_aa: ASSQGHSSNQPQH; j_call: TRBJ1-5; v_call: TRBV4-1
cdr3_aa: ATLRQGGSYEQY; j_call: TRBJ2-7; v_call: TRBV10-2